This TCR beta chain was obtained from a study of T-cell memory formation after mild COVID-19. Study-level background: TCR clusters mostly belonged to single donors. Whole-study results and caveats: Contracting clones from day 15 to 85 showed balanced CD4/CD8; later expanders favored CD4+. Still unconfirmed is whether the second-wave clones peaking on day 37 recognized SARS-CoV-2.

The 5'RACE method, run with constant-segment primers, produced TCR alpha and TCR beta cDNA libraries (carrying sample barcodes and UMIs). TCRdb re-derived calls from the 5' RACE reads in MiXCR, one entry per CDR3 protein. This sample has hundreds of thousands of distinct CDR3 sequences, with roughly an eighth found just once. Germline lookup yields CDR1 SQVTM and CDR2 ANQGSEA. Trimming shortened V by 1 base and J by 5 bases, and 14 bases separated the two germline ends. The CDR3 has 14 residues. This clonotype was picked up a small number of times. The antigen is not known. Sequences were obtained from PBMCs or a T cell subset sorted from them (not recorded which). The TCR sequence derives from a man aged 18 to 30 who had mild COVID-19 (a few samples of this study predate the infection). Cell type and time point are not known. This sequence joins TRBV29-1 and TRBJ1-2; a possible D gene is TRBD1 (6 bases). The CDR3 DNA follows: TGCAGCGTTGAAGTACAGTGGGGGCAATATGGCTACACCTTC. It is translated as CSVEVQWGQYGYTF.